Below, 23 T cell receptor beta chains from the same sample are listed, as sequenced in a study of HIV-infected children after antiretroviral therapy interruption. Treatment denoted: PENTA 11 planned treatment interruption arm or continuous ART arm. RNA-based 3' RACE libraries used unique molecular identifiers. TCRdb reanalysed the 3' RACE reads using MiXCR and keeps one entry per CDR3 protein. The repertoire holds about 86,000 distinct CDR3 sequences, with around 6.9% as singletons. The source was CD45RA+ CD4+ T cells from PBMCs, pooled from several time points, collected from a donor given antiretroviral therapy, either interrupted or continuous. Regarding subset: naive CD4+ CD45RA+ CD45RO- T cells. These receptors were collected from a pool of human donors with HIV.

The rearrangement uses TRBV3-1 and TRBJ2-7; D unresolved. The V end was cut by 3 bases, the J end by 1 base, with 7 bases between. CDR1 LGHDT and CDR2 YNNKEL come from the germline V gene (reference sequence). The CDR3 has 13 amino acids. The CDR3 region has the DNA TGTGCCAGCAGCCAGGTCGCGTCCTACGAGCAGTACTTC. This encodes CASSQVASYEQYF.

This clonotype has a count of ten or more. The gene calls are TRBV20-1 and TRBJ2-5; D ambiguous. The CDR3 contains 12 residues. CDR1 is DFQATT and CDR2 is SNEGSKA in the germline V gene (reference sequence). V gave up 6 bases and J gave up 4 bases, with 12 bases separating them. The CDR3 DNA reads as TGCAGTGCCTCGAACCGAGGAGAGACCCAGTACTTC. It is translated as CSASNRGETQYF.

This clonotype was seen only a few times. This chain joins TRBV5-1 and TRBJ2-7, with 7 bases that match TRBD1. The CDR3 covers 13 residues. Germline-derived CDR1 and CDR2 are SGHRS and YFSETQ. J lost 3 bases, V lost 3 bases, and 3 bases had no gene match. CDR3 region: CASSWDSGYEQYF. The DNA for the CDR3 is TGCGCCAGCAGCTGGGACAGTGGCTACGAGCAGTACTTC.

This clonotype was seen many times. CDR3 sequence (DNA): TGTGCCAGCAGTAGAACAGTAGGAACTGGGGCCAACGTCCTGACTTTC. Translation: CASSRTVGTGANVLTF. V gene TRBV25-1 combines with J gene TRBJ2-6; D is ambiguous. The CDR3 consists of 16 residues. The germline V gene has CDR1 MGHDK and CDR2 SYGVNS. V lost 5 bases and J lost 2, with 13 bases in between.

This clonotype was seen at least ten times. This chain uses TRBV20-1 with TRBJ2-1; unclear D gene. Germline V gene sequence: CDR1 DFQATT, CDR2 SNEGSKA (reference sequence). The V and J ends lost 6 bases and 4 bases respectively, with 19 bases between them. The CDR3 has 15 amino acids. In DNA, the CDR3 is TGCAGTGCGGCCGTGACCACGCTTAATTACAATGAGCAGTTCTTC. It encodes CSAAVTTLNYNEQFF.

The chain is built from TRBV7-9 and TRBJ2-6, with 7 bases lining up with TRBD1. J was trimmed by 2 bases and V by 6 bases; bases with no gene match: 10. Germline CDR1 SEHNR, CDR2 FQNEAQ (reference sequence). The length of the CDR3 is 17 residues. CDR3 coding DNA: TGTGCCAGCAGACCTCACCCCCAGGGGGCTGGGGCCAACGTCCTGACTTTC. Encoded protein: CASRPHPQGAGANVLTF. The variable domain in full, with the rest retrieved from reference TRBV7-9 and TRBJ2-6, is DTGVSQNPRHKITKRGQNVTFRCDPISEHNRLYWYRQTLGQGPEFLTYFQNEAQLEKSRLLSDRFSAERPKGSFSTLEIQRTEQGDSAMYLCASRPHPQGAGANVLTFGAGSRLTVL.

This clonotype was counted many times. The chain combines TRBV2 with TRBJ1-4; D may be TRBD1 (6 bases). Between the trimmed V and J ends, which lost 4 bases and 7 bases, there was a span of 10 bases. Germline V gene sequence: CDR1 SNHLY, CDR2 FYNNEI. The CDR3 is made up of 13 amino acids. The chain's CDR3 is CASSVGGTEKLFF. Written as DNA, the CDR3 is TGTGCCAGCAGTGTAGGGGGGACTGAAAAACTGTTTTTT.

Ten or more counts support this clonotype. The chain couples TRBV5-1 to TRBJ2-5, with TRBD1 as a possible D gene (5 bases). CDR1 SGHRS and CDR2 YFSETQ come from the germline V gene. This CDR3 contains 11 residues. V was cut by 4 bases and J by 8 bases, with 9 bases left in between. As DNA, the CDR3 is TGCGCCAGCAGCCAGGACAACACCCAGTACTTC. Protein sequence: CASSQDNTQYF.

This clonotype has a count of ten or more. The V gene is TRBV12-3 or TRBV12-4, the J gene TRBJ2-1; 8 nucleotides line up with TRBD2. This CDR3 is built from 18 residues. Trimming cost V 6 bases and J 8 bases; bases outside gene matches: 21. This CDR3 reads CASSSRGAGEGRVDEQFF. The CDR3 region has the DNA TGTGCCAGCAGCTCTAGGGGAGCGGGAGAAGGGCGGGTCGATGAGCAGTTCTTC.

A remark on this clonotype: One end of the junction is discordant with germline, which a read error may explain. For the CDR3, the DNA is TGCGCCAGCAGACCAGCGGGAGAATACAATGAGCGGTTCTTC. It is translated as CASRPAGEYNERFF. The chain carries TRBV5-1 and TRBJ2-1; the match to TRBD2 covers 8 bases. The CDR3 is 14 residues long. Germline values: CDR1 SGHRS, CDR2 YFSETQ.

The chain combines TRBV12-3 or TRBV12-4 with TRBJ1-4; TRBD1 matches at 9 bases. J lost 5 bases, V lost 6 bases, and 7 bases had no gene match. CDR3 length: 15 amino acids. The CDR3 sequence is CASSPTGQGNEKLFF. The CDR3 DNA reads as TGTGCCAGCAGCCCTACTGGACAGGGGAATGAAAAACTGTTTTTT.

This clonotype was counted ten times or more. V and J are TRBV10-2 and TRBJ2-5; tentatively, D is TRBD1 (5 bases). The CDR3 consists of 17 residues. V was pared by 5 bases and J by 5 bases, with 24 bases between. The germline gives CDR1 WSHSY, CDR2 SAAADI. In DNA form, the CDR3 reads TGCGCCAGCAGTCATGTGCCCCAGGGAATCGCTCACGAGACCCAGTACTTC. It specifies CASSHVPQGIAHETQYF.

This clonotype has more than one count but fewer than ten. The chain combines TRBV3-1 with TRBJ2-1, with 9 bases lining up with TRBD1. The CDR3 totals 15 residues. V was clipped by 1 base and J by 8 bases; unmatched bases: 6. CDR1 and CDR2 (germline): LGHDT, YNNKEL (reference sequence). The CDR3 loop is CASSQVTGGWDEQFF. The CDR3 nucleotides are TGTGCCAGCAGCCAAGTTACAGGGGGCTGGGATGAGCAGTTCTTC.

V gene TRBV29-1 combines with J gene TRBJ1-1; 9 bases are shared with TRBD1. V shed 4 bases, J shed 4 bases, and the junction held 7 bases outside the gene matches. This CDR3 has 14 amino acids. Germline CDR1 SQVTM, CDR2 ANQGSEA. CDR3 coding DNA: TGCAGCGTTGGCGGGCACAGGGGGCTCACTGAAGCTTTCTTT. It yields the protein CSVGGHRGLTEAFF.

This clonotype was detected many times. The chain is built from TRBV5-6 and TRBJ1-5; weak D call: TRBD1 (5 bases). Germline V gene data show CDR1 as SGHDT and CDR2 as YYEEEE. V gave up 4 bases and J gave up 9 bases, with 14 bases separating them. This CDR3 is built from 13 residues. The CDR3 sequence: CASSRDGTGPQHF. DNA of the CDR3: TGTGCCAGCAGCAGGGACGGCACGGGGCCCCAGCATTTT.

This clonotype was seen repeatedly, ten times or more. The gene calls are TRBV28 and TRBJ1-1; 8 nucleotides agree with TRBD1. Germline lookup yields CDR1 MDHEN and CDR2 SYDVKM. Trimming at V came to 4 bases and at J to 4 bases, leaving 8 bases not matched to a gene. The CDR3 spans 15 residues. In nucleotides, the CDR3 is TGTGCCAGCAGTTCAGAGGACAGGGCGGCCACTGAAGCTTTCTTT. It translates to CASSSEDRAATEAFF.

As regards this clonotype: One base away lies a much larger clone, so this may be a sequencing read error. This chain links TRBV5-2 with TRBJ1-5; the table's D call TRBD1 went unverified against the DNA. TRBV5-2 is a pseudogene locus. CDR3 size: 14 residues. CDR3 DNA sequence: TGTGCCATTAGTCTGGACAGGGATGGTCAGCCCCAGCATTTT. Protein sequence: CAISLDRDGQPQHF.

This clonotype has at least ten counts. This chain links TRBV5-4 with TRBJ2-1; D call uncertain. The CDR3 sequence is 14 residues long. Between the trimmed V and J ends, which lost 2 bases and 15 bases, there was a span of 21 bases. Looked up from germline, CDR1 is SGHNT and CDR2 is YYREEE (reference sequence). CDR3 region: CASSFLAASPPRFF. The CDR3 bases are TGTGCCAGCAGCTTTTTGGCGGCTTCCCCCCCTCGGTTCTTC. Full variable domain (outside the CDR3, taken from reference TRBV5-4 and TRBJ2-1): ETGVTQSPTHLIKTRGQQVTLRCSSQSGHNTVSWYQQALGQGPQFIFQYYREEENGRGNFPPRFSGLQFPNYSSELNVNALELDDSALYLCASSFLAASPPRFFGPGTRLTVL.

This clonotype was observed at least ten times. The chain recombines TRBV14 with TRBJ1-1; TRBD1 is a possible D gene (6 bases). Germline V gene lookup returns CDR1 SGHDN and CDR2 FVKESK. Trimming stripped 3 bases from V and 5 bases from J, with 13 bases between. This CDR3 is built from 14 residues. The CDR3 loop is CASSQVRGHTEAFF. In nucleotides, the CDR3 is TGTGCCAGCAGCCAGGTCCGGGGGCATACTGAAGCTTTCTTT. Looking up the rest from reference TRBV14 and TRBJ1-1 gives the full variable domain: EAGVTQFPSHSVIEKGQTVTLRCDPISGHDNLYWYRRVMGKEIKFLLHFVKESKQDESGMPNNRFLAERTGGTYSTLKVQPAELEDSGVYFCASSQVRGHTEAFFGQGTRLTVV.

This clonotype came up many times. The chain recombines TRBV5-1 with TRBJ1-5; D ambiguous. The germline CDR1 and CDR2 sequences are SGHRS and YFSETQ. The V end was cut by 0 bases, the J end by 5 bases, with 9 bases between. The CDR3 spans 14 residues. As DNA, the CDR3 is TGCGCCAGCAGCTTGGATAGGGCTGATCAGCCCCAGCATTTT. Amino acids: CASSLDRADQPQHF. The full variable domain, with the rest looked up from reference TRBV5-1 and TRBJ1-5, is KAGVTQTPRYLIKTRGQQVTLSCSPISGHRSVSWYQQTPGQGLQFLFEYFSETQRNKGNFPGRFSGRQFSNSRSEMNVSTLELGDSALYLCASSLDRADQPQHFGDGTRLSIL.

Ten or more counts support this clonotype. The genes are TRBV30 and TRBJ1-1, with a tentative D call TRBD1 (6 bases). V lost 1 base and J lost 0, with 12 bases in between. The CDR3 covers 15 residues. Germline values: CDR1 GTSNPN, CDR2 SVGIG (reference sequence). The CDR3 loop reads CAWSARWGLNTEAFF. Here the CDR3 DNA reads TGTGCCTGGAGTGCCCGGTGGGGGCTGAACACTGAAGCTTTCTTT.

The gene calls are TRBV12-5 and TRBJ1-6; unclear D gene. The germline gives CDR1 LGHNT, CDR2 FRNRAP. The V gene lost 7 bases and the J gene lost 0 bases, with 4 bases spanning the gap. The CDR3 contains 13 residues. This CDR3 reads CASESSYNSPLHF. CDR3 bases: TGTGCTAGTGAAAGCTCCTATAATTCACCCCTCCACTTT.

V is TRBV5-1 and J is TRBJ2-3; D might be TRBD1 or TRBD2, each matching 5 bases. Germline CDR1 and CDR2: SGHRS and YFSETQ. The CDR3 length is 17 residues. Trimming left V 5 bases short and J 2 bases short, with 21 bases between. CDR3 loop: CASRPGQPTTFTDTQYF. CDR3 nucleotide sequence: TGCGCCAGCAGGCCGGGGCAACCCACCACTTTCACAGATACGCAGTATTTT.